This T cell receptor beta chain was captured in a study of naive CD8 T cells in extremely preterm neonates. This CDR3 is built from 16 residues. V gave up 1 base and J gave up 4 bases, with 13 bases separating them. Germline CDR1 is SGHNT and CDR2 is YENEEA. The assay was immunoSEQ multiplex PCR, and TCRdb's table has in-frame clones only and misses some. Altogether 6,500 or so clones are present, under 99% being singletons, with the ten largest covering 0.4%. Without labor or membrane rupture, elective cesareans at roughly 37-41 weeks supplied term cord blood. Pregnancies with fetal demise were excluded.

Sequenced sample: naive CD8+ T cells from cord blood. The sequence was collected from a newborn in good health. The chain uses TRBV11-3 and TRBJ2-2; tentative D call: TRBD1 (5 bases). In DNA form, the CDR3 reads TGTGCCAGCAGCTTAGGGGCAGGGTATAGCACCGGGGAGCTGTTTTTT. It codes for CASSLGAGYSTGELFF.